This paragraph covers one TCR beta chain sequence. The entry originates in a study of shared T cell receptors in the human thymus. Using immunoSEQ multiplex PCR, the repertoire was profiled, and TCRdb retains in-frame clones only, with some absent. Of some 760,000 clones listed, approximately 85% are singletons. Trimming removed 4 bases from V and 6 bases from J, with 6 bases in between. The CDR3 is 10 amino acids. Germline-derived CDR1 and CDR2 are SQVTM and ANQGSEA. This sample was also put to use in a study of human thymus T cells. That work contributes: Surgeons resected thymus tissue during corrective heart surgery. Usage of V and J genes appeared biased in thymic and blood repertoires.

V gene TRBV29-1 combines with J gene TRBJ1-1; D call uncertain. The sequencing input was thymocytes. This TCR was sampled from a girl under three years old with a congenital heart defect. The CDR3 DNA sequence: TGCAGCGTTGGGAGGGCTGAAGCTTTCTTT. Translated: CSVGRAEAFF.